The sequence of this T cell receptor (beta chain) was determined in a study of shared clonotypes between healthy human individuals (dated by TCRdb to 2018 to 2021). With respect to the entire study: A few men and two women, aged 18 to 49 years, made up the cohort. To estimate repertoire size and how much clonotypes are shared between individuals, the study performed deep sequencing of blood TCR repertoires from a few healthy adults. To increase sequencing depth and limit assay-specific biases, TCR repertoire library preparation and sequencing were carried out by different laboratories using diverse techniques. Per donor, three plates each were used for CD4 naive and CD4 memory, two for CD8 naive, and one for CD8 memory. Between about 0.85 and 9.5 billion PBMCs per donor were obtained by leukapheresis.

Only one count was recorded for this clone. Its antigen remains undetermined. No qualities accompany the bases; no much larger clone lies one base away. TCR CDR3 regions were amplified from genomic DNA by multiplex PCR using the deep immunoSEQ assay. Extracted genomic DNA from each cell subset was distributed evenly across all wells of several immunoSEQ 96-well plates, and each plate was treated as a replicate. For sorted subsets, around 200 ng genomic DNA, equal to some 28,000 T cell genomes, was loaded into each replicate PCR. The purified libraries were quantified using a Qubit 3.0 fluorometer, sized with a Bioanalyzer 2100, and then quantified again using the KAPA Library Quantification kit. Every immunoSEQ 96-well plate was sequenced on a dedicated single-read 150-cycle Illumina NextSeq 550 flow cell. The original pipeline was this. Because only junctional sequences without quality scores were contained in the immunoSEQ output, filtering matching that applied to full-length reads could not be performed. Sequences were annotated with PyIR, a Python wrapper for IgBLAST v1.9, using IMGT germline references to assign V/J genes and CDR3. Reads with weak V/J assignments (E-value above 1e-6), missing CDR3, stop codons, out-of-frame junctions, or ambiguous translated residues were removed. V3J clonotypes were defined as sequences sharing the same inferred V gene, J gene, and CDR3 amino acid sequence. Percentage overlap between repertoires was calculated by dividing the number of shared unique clonotypes by the size of the smaller repertoire. RTK rarefaction, the Chao1 estimator, and Recon v2.1 estimates of unobserved clonotypes were used to assess repertoire richness. For all TCRbeta clonotypes obtained by the gDNA method from a few donors, generation probabilities were computed with OLGA. Imported from immuneACCESS, the table was reduced by TCRdb to in-frame sequences with V and J called. These copies leave out some clones; in studies compared against another copy, an unresolved V gene accounts for under half, and the cause of the remainder is not known. V and J calls plus clone size are reproduced from that table; the DNA served to infer D and trimming. The sample table contains 1,500,000 or so clones; only one count was recorded for roughly 96% of them. The top ten hold more than 0.9% of the sample.

Study-level results and caveats: When several donors were compared, the shared fraction of clonotypes was about 5.2% for naive CD4, 3.5% to 4% for naive CD8, 2.3% for memory CD4, and less than 0.45% for memory CD8. Because the study included only a small number of donors, the genetic and exposure-history diversity represented was limited. Clonotypes shared by all four sorted-subset donors showed higher generation probabilities than non-shared clonotypes. Based on pairwise subsampling, the degree of clonotype sharing among donors was expected to be affected by sequencing depth. Even with the large sequencing depth, rarefaction of the sorted-subset datasets indicated that sequencing was incomplete. Sampling was restricted to blood, and TCR repertoires in tissue are likely to differ from TCR repertoires in blood. Naive subsets generally had larger estimated clonotype richness than memory subsets.

The donors were healthy, HIV-negative adults who had no recently reported acute infections or vaccinations. All donors were Caucasian adults living in Nashville, Tennessee, USA. CD4+ T cells were enriched through magnetic negative selection, after which naive cells were positively selected on CD45RA and the remaining negative fraction served as the memory subset. After blood collection by leukapheresis, PBMCs were isolated using Ficoll-Histopaque density gradient centrifugation and then cryopreserved in the vapor phase of liquid nitrogen. Analytical flow cytometry was used to check the purity and quantity of each magnetically sorted T cell population. From each sorted fraction, genomic DNA was isolated and quantified by UV absorbance on a Nanodrop 2000c. The receptor's source is a man younger than 40 in good health. What was sequenced was naive CD4+ T cells sorted from blood. The label giving this sample's cell subset or site can be read as: CD45RA+ positively selected.

The CDR3 region: CASSLQGPNTEAFF. DNA sequence: TGTGCCAGCAGCTTACAGGGGCCGAACACTGAAGCTTTCTTT. The chain is encoded by TRBV7-2 joined to TRBJ1-1, and possibly TRBD1, on 6 matching bases. From the cysteine through the phenylalanine, the CDR3 covers 14 amino acids. Of the read, only the CDR3 DNA is kept; its 42 bases are in frame from base 1. V and J are truncated by 2 bases and 1 base respectively, leaving an intervening sequence of 8 bases. The germline V gene encodes CDR1 SGHTA and CDR2 FQGNSA.